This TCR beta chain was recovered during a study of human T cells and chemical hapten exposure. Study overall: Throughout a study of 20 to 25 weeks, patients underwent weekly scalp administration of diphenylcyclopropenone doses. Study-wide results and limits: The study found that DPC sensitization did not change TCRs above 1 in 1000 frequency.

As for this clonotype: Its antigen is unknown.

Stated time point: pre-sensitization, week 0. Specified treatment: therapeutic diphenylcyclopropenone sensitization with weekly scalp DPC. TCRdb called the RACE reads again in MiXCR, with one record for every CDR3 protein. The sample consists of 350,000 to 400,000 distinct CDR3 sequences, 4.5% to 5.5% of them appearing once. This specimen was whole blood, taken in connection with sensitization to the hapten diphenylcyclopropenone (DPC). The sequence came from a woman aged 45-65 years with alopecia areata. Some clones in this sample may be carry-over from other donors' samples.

As DNA, the CDR3 is TGTGCCAGCAGCCCAGACGCGAGCTCCTACGAGCAGTACTTC. Amino acids: CASSPDASSYEQYF. The rearrangement joins TRBV9 to TRBJ2-7; D remains unclear. The CDR3 runs to 14 residues. V was trimmed by 4 bases and J by 0 bases, leaving 11 bases between them. The germline V gene has CDR1 SGDLS and CDR2 YYNGEE.